This T cell receptor beta chain was recorded in a study of control samples from healthy donors and cancer patients. Here immunoSEQ multiplex PCR was the method, and the copy in TCRdb shows in-frame clones only, minus some. The sample includes around 140,000 clones, approximately 89% of them seen just once. Material for sequencing was PBMCs. The sequence derives from a man aged 45 to 65 with head and neck cancer.

DNA for the CDR3: TGCAGCGTTTGGACTAAGCGGGAGGAGCAGTTCTTC. It yields the protein CSVWTKREEQFF. This chain uses TRBV29-1 with TRBJ2-1; 8 bases are a match to TRBD2. With V trimmed by 5 bases and J by 10 bases, 7 bases remained unmatched. In germline, CDR1 is SQVTM, CDR2 ANQGSEA. The CDR3 has 12 residues.